This T cell receptor beta chain appears in the sequencing data of a study of graft-versus-host responses after intestinal transplantation. The table lists this clone with a count of one. Sequencing used immunoSEQ multiplex PCR; TCRdb keeps in-frame clones, though not all of them. The sample yields about 24,000 clones, approximately 83% seen once. The V end lost 6 bases, the J end lost 0 bases, and 6 bases lay between the germline ends. Germline assignment: CDR1 MNHEY and CDR2 SVGAGI. There are 12 residues in the CDR3. Sequenced here: PBMCs, sampled approximately 450 days after intestinal transplant. The chain couples TRBV6-5 to TRBJ2-7; the D call may be TRBD1 or TRBD2 (5 bases each). The receptor comes from a human patient who received an intestinal transplant, so some T cells may come from the graft donor. Here the CDR3 reads CASRGPSYEQYF. The CDR3 coding sequence is TGTGCCAGCAGGGGACCCTCCTACGAGCAGTACTTC.